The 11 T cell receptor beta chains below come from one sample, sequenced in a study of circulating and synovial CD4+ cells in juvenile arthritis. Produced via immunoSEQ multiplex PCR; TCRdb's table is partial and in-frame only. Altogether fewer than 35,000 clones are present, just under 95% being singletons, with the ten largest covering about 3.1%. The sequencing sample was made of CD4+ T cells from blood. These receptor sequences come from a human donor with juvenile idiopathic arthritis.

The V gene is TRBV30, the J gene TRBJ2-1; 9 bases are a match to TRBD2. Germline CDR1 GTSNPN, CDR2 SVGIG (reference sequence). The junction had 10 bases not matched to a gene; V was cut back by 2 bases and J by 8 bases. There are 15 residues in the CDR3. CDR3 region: CAWSISGSWVHEQFF. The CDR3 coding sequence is TGTGCCTGGAGTATTAGCGGGAGCTGGGTACATGAGCAGTTCTTC.

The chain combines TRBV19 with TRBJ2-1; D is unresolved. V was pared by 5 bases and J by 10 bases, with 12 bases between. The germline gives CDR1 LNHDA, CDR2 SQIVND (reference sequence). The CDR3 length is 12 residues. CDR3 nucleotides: TGTGCCAGTAGTCCAAGCCTAAGCGAGCAGTTCTTC. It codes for CASSPSLSEQFF.

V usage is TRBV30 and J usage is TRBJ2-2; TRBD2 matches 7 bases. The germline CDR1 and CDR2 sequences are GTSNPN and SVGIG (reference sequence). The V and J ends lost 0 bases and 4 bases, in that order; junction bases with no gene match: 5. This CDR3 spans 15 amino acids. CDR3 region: CAWSVVGGVTGELFF. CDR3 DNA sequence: TGTGCCTGGAGTGTGGTGGGAGGGGTCACCGGGGAGCTGTTTTTT.

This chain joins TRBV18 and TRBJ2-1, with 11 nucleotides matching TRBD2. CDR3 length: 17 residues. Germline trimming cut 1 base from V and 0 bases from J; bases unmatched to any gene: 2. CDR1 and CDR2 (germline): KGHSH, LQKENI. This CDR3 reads CASSPRLAGSSYNEQFF. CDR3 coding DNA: TGTGCCAGCTCACCACGACTAGCGGGGAGCTCCTACAATGAGCAGTTCTTC.

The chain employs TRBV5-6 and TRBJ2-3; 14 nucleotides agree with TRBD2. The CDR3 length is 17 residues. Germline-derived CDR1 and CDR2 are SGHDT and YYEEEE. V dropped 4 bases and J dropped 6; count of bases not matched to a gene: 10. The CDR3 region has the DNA TGTGCCAGCAGCCTGGGAACCGGGACTAGCGGGAGTGATACGCAGTATTTT. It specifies CASSLGTGTSGSDTQYF.

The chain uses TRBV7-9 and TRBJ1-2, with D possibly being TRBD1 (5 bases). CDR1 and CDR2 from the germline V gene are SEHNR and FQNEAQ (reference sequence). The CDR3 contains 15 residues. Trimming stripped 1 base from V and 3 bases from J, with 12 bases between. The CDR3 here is CASSLEAGLHYGYTF. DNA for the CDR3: TGTGCCAGCAGCTTAGAGGCAGGGTTACACTATGGCTACACCTTC.

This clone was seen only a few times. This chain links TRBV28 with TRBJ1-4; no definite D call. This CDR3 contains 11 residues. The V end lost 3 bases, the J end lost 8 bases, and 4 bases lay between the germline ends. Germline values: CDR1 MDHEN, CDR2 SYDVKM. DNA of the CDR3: TGTGCCAGCAGTTTTCTAGAAAAACTGTTTTTT. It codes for CASSFLEKLFF.

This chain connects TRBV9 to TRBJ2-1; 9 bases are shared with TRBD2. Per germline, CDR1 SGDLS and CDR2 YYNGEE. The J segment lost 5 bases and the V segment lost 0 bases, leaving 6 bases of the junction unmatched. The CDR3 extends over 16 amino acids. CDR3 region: CASSVVGTSIDNEQFF. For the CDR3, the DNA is TGTGCCAGCAGCGTAGTGGGGACTAGCATCGACAATGAGCAGTTCTTC. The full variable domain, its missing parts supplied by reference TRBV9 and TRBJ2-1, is DSGVTQTPKHLITATGQRVTLRCSPRSGDLSVYWYQQSLDQGLQFLIQYYNGEERAKGNILERFSAQQFPDLHSELNLSSLELGDSALYFCASSVVGTSIDNEQFFGPGTRLTVL.

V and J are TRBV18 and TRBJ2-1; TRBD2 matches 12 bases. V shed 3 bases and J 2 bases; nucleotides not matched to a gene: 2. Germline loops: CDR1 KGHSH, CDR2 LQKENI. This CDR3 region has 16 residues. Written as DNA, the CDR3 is TGTGCCAGCTCACCTCTAGCGGGAGGGACCTACAATGAGCAGTTCTTC. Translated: CASSPLAGGTYNEQFF.

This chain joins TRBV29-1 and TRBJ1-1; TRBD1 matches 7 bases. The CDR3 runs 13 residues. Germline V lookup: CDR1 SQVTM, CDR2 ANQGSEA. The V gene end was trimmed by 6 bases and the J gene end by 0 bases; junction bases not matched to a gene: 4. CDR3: CSVAGTVNTEAFF. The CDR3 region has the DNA TGCAGCGTGGCCGGGACAGTGAACACTGAAGCTTTCTTT.

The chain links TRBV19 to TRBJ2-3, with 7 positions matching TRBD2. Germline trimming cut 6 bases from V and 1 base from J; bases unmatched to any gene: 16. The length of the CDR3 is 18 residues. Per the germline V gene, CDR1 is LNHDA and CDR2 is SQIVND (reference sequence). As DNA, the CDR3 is TGTGCCAGTAGCCGGAGCGGGATATCGCTTTCGGGCACAGATACGCAGTATTTT. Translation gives CASSRSGISLSGTDTQYF.